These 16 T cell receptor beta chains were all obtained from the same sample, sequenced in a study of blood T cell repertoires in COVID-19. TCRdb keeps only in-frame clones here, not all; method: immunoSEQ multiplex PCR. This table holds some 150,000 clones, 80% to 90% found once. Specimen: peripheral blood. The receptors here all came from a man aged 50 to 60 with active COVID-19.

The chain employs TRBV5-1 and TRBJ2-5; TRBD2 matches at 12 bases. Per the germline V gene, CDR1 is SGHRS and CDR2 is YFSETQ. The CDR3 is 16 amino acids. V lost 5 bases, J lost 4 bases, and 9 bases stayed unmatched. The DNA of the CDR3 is TGCGCCAGCAGTCGCGGCCCTAGCGGGGGGGGAGAGACCCAGTACTTC. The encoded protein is CASSRGPSGGGETQYF.

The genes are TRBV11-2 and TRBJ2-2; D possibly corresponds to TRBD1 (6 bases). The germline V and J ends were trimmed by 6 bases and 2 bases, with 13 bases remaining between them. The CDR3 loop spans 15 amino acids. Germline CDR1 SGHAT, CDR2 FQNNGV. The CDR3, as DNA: TGTGCCAGCAGTCTCCAGGGGAGCAACACCGGGGAGCTGTTTTTT. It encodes CASSLQGSNTGELFF. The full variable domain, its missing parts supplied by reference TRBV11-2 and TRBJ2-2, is EAGVAQSPRYKIIEKRQSVAFWCNPISGHATLYWYQQILGQGPKLLIQFQNNGVVDDSQLPKDRFSAERLKGVDSTLKIQPAKLEDSAVYLCASSLQGSNTGELFFGEGSRLTVL.

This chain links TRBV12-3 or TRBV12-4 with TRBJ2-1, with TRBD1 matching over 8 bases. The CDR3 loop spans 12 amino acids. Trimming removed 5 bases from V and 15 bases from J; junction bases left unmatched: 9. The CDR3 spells CASSPGTGSAFF. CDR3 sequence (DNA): TGTGCCAGCAGTCCGGGGACAGGATCAGCGTTCTTC.

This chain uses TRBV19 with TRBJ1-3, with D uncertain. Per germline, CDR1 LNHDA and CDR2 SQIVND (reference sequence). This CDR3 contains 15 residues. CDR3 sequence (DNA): TGTGTCGTAAAGGAAGGAGGTGACTCTGGAAACACCATATATTTT. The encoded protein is CVVKEGGDSGNTIYF.

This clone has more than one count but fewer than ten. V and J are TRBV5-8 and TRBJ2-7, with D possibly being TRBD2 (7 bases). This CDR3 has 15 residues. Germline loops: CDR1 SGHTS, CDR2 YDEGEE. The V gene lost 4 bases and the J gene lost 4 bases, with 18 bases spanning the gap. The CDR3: CASSRAGALRYEQYF. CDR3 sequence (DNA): TGTGCCAGCAGCCGCGCGGGGGCCTTGAGGTACGAGCAGTACTTC. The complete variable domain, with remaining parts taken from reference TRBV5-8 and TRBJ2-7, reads EAGVTQSPTHLIKTRGQQATLRCSPISGHTSVYWYQQALGLGLQFLLWYDEGEERNRGNFPPRFSGRQFPNYSSELNVNALELEDSALYLCASSRAGALRYEQYFGPGTRLTVT.

CDR3 amino acids: CASSVGLRAGQETQYF. The CDR3 bases are TGTGCCAGCAGCGTAGGACTGCGGGCGGGCCAAGAGACCCAGTACTTC. The genes are TRBV9 and TRBJ2-5; tentatively, D is TRBD2 (5 bases). From germline, CDR1 is SGDLS and CDR2 YYNGEE. V was trimmed by 0 bases and J by 1 base, leaving 13 bases between them. The CDR3 covers 16 residues.

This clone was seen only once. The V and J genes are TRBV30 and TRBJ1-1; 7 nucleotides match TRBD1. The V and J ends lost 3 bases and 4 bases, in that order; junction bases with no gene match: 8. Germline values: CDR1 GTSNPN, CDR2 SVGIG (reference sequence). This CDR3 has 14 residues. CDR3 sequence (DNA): TGTGCCTGGAGGCGACAGGGTGGCAGCACTGAAGCTTTCTTT. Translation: CAWRRQGGSTEAFF.

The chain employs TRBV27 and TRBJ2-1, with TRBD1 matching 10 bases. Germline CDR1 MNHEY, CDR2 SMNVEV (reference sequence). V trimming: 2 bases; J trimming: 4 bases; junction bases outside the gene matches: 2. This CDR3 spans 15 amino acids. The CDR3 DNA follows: TGTGCCAGCAGTTTAGGACAGGGGGTATACAATGAGCAGTTCTTC. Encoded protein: CASSLGQGVYNEQFF.

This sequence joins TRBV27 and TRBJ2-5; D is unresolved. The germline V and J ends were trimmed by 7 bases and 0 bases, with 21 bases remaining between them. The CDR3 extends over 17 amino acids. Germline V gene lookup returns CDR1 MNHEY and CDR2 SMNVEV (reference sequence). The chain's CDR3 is CASKKWAKARDQETQYF. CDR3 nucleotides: TGTGCCAGCAAGAAGTGGGCCAAGGCCCGAGACCAAGAGACCCAGTACTTC.

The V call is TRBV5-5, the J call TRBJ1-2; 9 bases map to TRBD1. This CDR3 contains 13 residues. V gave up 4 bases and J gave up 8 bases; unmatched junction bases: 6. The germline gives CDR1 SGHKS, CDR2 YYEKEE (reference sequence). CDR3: CASSPGTGMGYTF. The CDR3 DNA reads TGTGCCAGCAGCCCGGGGACAGGGATGGGCTACACCTTC.

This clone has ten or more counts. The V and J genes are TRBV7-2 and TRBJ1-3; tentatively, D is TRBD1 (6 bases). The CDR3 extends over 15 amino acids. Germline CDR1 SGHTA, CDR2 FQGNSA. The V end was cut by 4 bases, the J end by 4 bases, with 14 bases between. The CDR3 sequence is CASSSLLGAGNTIYF. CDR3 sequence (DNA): TGTGCCAGCAGCTCCCTTTTGGGGGCGGGAAACACCATATATTTT.

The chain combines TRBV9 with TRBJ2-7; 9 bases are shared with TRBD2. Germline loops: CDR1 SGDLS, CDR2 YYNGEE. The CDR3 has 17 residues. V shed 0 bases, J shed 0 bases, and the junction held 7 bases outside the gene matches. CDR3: CASSVGGERGVSYEQYF. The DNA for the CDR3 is TGTGCCAGCAGCGTAGGGGGAGAGCGGGGGGTCTCCTACGAGCAGTACTTC.

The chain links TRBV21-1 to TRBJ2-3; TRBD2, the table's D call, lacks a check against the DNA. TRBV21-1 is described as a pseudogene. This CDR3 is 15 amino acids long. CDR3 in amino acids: CASSPSGELVDTQYF. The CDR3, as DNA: TGTGCCAGCAGCCCAAGCGGGGAGCTTGTAGATACGCAGTATTTT.

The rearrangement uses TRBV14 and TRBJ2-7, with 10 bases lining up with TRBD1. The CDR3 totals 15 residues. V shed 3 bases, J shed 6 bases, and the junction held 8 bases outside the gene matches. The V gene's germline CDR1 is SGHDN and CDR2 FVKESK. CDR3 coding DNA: TGTGCCAGCAGCCAGACAGGGGGCGTAACAGGCGAGCAGTACTTC. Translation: CASSQTGGVTGEQYF.

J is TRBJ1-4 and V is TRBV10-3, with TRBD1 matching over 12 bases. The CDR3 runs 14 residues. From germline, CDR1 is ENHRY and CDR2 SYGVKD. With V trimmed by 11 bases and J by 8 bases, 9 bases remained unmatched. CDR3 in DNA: TGTGCCGTCGGGGACAGGGGGCAGGGCGAAAAACTGTTTTTT. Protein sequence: CAVGDRGQGEKLFF.

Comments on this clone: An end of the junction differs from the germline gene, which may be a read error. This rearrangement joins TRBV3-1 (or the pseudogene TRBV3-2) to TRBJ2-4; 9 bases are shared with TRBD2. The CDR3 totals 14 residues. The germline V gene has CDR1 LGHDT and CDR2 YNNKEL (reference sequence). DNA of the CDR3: TGTGCCAGCAGCCCGCTAGCGGGAAAAAATATTCAGTACTTC. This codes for CASSPLAGKNIQYF.